This entry lists 17 T cell receptor beta chains sequenced from one sample in a study of low-dose radiotherapy and immunotherapy resistance in tumors. TRAV and TRBV primers primed cDNA for both TCRalpha and TCRbeta. The authors ran 15 to 20 PCR cycles to amplify TCRs with a constant-region primer and V-primer adapter. TCRdb used MiXCR to reprocess the reads, holding one entry per CDR3 protein. The sample shows around 13,000 distinct CDR3 sequences, roughly 60% of them seen only once. The origin of the receptors is a human donor with advanced metastatic prostate, ovarian, gallbladder or colorectal cancer (not recorded which). This table probably holds off-target reads from a library built for another chain.

This chain uses TRBV28 with TRBJ1-2, with D possibly matching TRBD1 (5 bases). V lost 8 bases and J 3 bases, leaving 16 bases between the germline ends. The CDR3 loop spans 14 amino acids. The germline V gene has CDR1 MDHEN and CDR2 SYDVKM. The CDR3 nucleotides are TGTGCCAGCCGGGCGGGGGGTTCCTACTATGGCTACACCTTC. This codes for CASRAGGSYYGYTF.

The sample holds a few counts of this clonotype. The gene calls are TRBV10-3 and TRBJ2-3; 7 bases are a match to TRBD2. The CDR3 runs to 15 residues. J lost 1 base, V lost 5 bases, and 6 bases had no gene match. Germline V lookup: CDR1 ENHRY, CDR2 SYGVKD. The CDR3 nucleotides read TGTGCCATCAGTAGCGGGAACGGGGGCACAGATACGCAGTATTTT. It is translated as CAISSGNGGTDTQYF.

This chain connects TRBV15 to TRBJ1-4; the D gene is possibly TRBD1 (6 bases). With 3 bases removed from V and 4 bases from J, the gap between germline ends came to 9 bases. Germline CDR1 LNHNV, CDR2 YYDKDF (reference sequence). The CDR3 runs to 14 residues. CDR3 region: CATSSGQFNEKLFF. Here the CDR3 DNA reads TGTGCCACCAGCAGTGGACAGTTTAATGAAAAACTGTTTTTT.

The chain recombines TRBV5-1 with TRBJ2-7; no reliable D call. The CDR3 is 10 amino acids. Germline V gene data show CDR1 as SGHRS and CDR2 as YFSETQ. With 4 bases removed from V and 6 bases from J, the gap between germline ends came to 5 bases. Written as DNA, the CDR3 is TGCGCCAGCAGCCCCCGCGAGCAGTACTTC. Protein product: CASSPREQYF. The variable domain in full, completed from reference TRBV5-1 and TRBJ2-7, reads KAGVTQTPRYLIKTRGQQVTLSCSPISGHRSVSWYQQTPGQGLQFLFEYFSETQRNKGNFPGRFSGRQFSNSRSEMNVSTLELGDSALYLCASSPREQYFGPGTRLTVT.

The V call is TRBV15, the J call TRBJ2-7; TRBD2 aligns across 7 bases. Losses at the gene ends were 3 bases for V and 1 base for J; bases not matched to a gene: 3. The V gene's germline CDR1 is LNHNV and CDR2 YYDKDF (reference sequence). The CDR3 sequence is 14 residues long. The CDR3 sequence: CATSRGSGSYEQYF. DNA of the CDR3: TGTGCCACCAGCAGGGGTAGCGGGTCCTACGAGCAGTACTTC.

The V gene is TRBV5-1, the J gene TRBJ2-6; D gene unclear. Trimming took 3 bases from V and 2 from J, leaving 12 bases between them. The CDR3 is 16 residues long. In germline, CDR1 is SGHRS, CDR2 YFSETQ. CDR3 coding DNA: TGCGCCAGCAGCTCAGGAGTTCGCGCTGGGGCCAACGTCCTGACTTTC. Its translation: CASSSGVRAGANVLTF.

The chain joins TRBV5-4 to TRBJ2-7, with 9 bases matching TRBD1. Germline assignment: CDR1 SGHNT and CDR2 YYREEE (reference sequence). V trimming: 10 bases; J trimming: 0 bases; junction bases outside the gene matches: 5. This CDR3 contains 13 residues. In DNA, the CDR3 is TGTGCCGGAGGGACAGGGAACTCCTACGAGCAGTACTTC. Its protein is CAGGTGNSYEQYF.

The rearrangement joins TRBV28 to TRBJ2-2, with TRBD1 matching over 8 bases. This CDR3 has 16 amino acids. V lost 7 bases, J lost 1 base, and 8 bases stayed unmatched. CDR1 and CDR2 (germline): MDHEN, SYDVKM. CDR3 coding DNA: TGTGCCAGCAAAACCTCCGGGACAGGGAACACCGGGGAGCTGTTTTTT. It encodes CASKTSGTGNTGELFF. Full variable domain (remainder filled in from reference TRBV28 and TRBJ2-2): DVKVTQSSRYLVKRTGEKVFLECVQDMDHENMFWYRQDPGLGLRLIYFSYDVKMKEKGDIPEGYSVSREKKERFSLILESASTNQTSMYLCASKTSGTGNTGELFFGEGSRLTVL.

In its sample, this clonotype was seen a few times. V and J are TRBV7-2 and TRBJ2-4; maybe TRBD1 (6 bases). Trimming took 3 bases from V and 8 from J, leaving 14 bases between them. The CDR3 is 14 residues long. Germline CDR1 is SGHTA and CDR2 is FQGNSA. The CDR3 DNA reads as TGTGCCAGCAGCTTCTCACAGGGCACGGACATTCAGTACTTC. It specifies CASSFSQGTDIQYF.

This clonotype has only a few counts. J is TRBJ1-2 and V is TRBV19; 8 nucleotides line up with TRBD1. Germline V gene data show CDR1 as LNHDA and CDR2 as SQIVND (reference sequence). The trim removed 9 bases at V and 1 base at J, leaving 7 bases unmatched. The CDR3 has 14 residues. The CDR3 loop reads CASRPGQGNYGYTF. The CDR3, as DNA: TGTGCCAGCCGTCCCGGACAGGGTAACTATGGCTACACCTTC. Variable domain in full (rest from reference TRBV19 and TRBJ1-2): DGGITQSPKYLFRKEGQNVTLSCEQNLNHDAMYWYRQDPGQGLRLIYYSQIVNDFQKGDIAEGYSVSREKKESFPLTVTSAQKNPTAFYLCASRPGQGNYGYTFGSGTRLTVV.

This clonotype has only a few counts. The chain couples TRBV5-1 to TRBJ1-6, with 9 nucleotides matching TRBD1. V was pared by 2 bases and J by 10 bases, with 4 bases of the junction left unmatched. The CDR3 length is 14 residues. Germline V gene data show CDR1 as SGHRS and CDR2 as YFSETQ. The CDR3 DNA sequence: TGCGCCAGCAGCTTCGGGACAGGGCAATCACCCCTCCACTTT. Protein product: CASSFGTGQSPLHF. The variable domain in full, with the rest retrieved from reference TRBV5-1 and TRBJ1-6, is KAGVTQTPRYLIKTRGQQVTLSCSPISGHRSVSWYQQTPGQGLQFLFEYFSETQRNKGNFPGRFSGRQFSNSRSEMNVSTLELGDSALYLCASSFGTGQSPLHFGNGTRLTVT.

V and J are TRBV7-2 and TRBJ2-3, with D possibly being TRBD1 (7 bases). This CDR3 is built from 12 residues. The V gene's germline CDR1 is SGHTA and CDR2 FQGNSA. Trimming left V 6 bases short and J 7 bases short, with 11 bases between. CDR3 bases: TGTGCCAGCAGTCAGGGGGGCAATACGCAGTATTTT. It yields the protein CASSQGGNTQYF.

CDR3 region: CASSLGWETDTQYF. CDR3 DNA: TGTGCCAGCAGTTTAGGGTGGGAAACAGATACGCAGTATTTT. The rearrangement joins TRBV28 to TRBJ2-3; D is uncertain. The CDR3 consists of 14 residues. V lost 2 bases and J lost 3, with 9 bases in between. The germline V gene encodes CDR1 MDHEN and CDR2 SYDVKM.

This clonotype is medium-sized. The chain couples TRBV6-2 or TRBV6-3 to TRBJ2-3; no reliable D call. V lost 6 bases, J lost 3 bases, and 7 bases lay in between. Germline CDR1 and CDR2: MNHEY and SVGEGT. CDR3 length equals 12 residues. CDR3 sequence reads: CASRRDTDTQYF. CDR3 DNA: TGTGCCAGCAGAAGAGATACAGATACGCAGTATTTT.

This clonotype came up a few times. V is TRBV28 and J is TRBJ2-5, with unresolved D. Germline V lookup: CDR1 MDHEN, CDR2 SYDVKM. The CDR3 length is 13 residues. The V end lost 7 bases, the J end lost 5 bases, and 14 bases lay between the germline ends. CDR3 sequence: CASIPGSEETQYF. CDR3 nucleotide sequence: TGTGCCAGCATTCCGGGCTCGGAGGAGACCCAGTACTTC.

This chain connects TRBV2 to TRBJ1-5; tentative D call: TRBD1 (6 bases). Germline lookup yields CDR1 SNHLY and CDR2 FYNNEI. Trimming left V 8 bases short and J 4 bases short, with 12 bases between. CDR3 length equals 13 residues. The CDR3 DNA is TGTGCCAGCCGTCGGGACATAAATCAGCCCCAGCATTTT. The encoded protein is CASRRDINQPQHF.

This rearrangement joins TRBV28 to TRBJ1-2; D not resolved. The ends were cut back, 5 bases at V and 8 bases at J, with 9 bases in the middle. Germline values: CDR1 MDHEN, CDR2 SYDVKM. The CDR3 covers 11 residues. The CDR3 bases are TGTGCCAGCAGTCCCCAGGTGGGCTACACCTTC. Encoded protein: CASSPQVGYTF.